This T cell receptor (beta chain) was captured in a study of glioma-infiltrating T cells after dendritic cell vaccination. Study-level points and caveats: Higher TCR clonality did not directly relate to longer survival.

Time point meaning: after dendritic cell vaccination, including at tumor progression/relapse. The method was immunoSEQ multiplex PCR; TCRdb's version includes in-frame clones alone and lacks a portion of them. There are tens of thousands of clones in the sample; roughly four fifths occur only once, and approximately 6.6% lies in the top ten. A word on this clone: What it recognizes is unknown.

This specimen was blood, taken after dendritic cell vaccination. This sequence was found in a human donor with glioblastoma.

The CDR3 sequence: CASRLGPGGTEAFF. The DNA for the CDR3 is TGTGCCAGCAGGCTTGGTCCGGGGGGCACTGAAGCTTTCTTT. The V and J genes are TRBV7-3 and TRBJ1-1; D is possibly TRBD1 (5 bases). Per the germline V gene, CDR1 is SGHTA and CDR2 is FQGTGA. The CDR3 sequence is 14 residues long. Trimming left V 6 bases short and J 4 bases short, with 15 bases between.